One and the same sample provided the 14 T cell receptor beta chains below, sequenced in a study of blood T cell repertoires in COVID-19. Using immunoSEQ multiplex PCR, the repertoire was profiled, and TCRdb retains in-frame clones only, with some absent. The table records 470,000 or so clones, roughly 88% of them present only once. Sequencing was carried out using peripheral blood. The receptor set was obtained from a human donor in a cohort sampled during active COVID-19.

The chain links TRBV19 to TRBJ2-5; no firm D call. Trimming cost V 5 bases and J 0 bases, with 13 bases left between them. The CDR3 consists of 15 residues. The germline CDR1 and CDR2 sequences are LNHDA and SQIVND (reference sequence). Here the CDR3 reads CASSSQAAHQETQYF. In nucleotides, the CDR3 is TGTGCCAGTAGTTCCCAGGCAGCCCACCAAGAGACCCAGTACTTC.

The chain carries TRBV19 and TRBJ2-3, with D maybe TRBD2 (6 bases). Trimming left V 7 bases short and J 0 bases short, with 14 bases between. CDR1 and CDR2 (germline): LNHDA, SQIVND (reference sequence). The CDR3 extends over 15 amino acids. CDR3 nucleotide sequence: TGTGCCAGTACGGGCTGGGGAGGTAGCACAGATACGCAGTATTTT. The encoded protein is CASTGWGGSTDTQYF.

The genes are TRBV5-6 and TRBJ1-4; D possibly corresponds to TRBD1 (5 bases). Germline V lookup: CDR1 SGHDT, CDR2 YYEEEE. V shed 4 bases and J shed 5 bases, with 9 bases lying between them. The CDR3 runs to 13 residues. The CDR3 nucleotides are TGTGCCAGCAGCAAGGGACTGAATGAAAAACTGTTTTTT. Translation: CASSKGLNEKLFF.

The V gene is TRBV7-8, the J gene TRBJ1-2; D is undetermined. The germline V gene encodes CDR1 SGHVS and CDR2 FQNEAQ. The ends were cut back, 5 bases at V and 0 bases at J, with 13 bases in the middle. The CDR3 extends over 15 amino acids. In DNA, the CDR3 is TGTGCCAGCAGCCTGTCCGCCAACACTAACTATGGCTACACCTTC. This codes for CASSLSANTNYGYTF.

J is TRBJ2-3 and V is TRBV6-6, with 14 bases lining up with TRBD2. CDR1 and CDR2 (germline): MNHNY, SVGAGI (reference sequence). The CDR3 runs 16 residues. Germline trimming cut 5 bases from V and 4 bases from J; bases unmatched to any gene: 5. The CDR3 DNA sequence: TGTGCCAGCAGTAAGGGACTAGCGGGAGTCTCAGATACGCAGTATTTT. Translated: CASSKGLAGVSDTQYF.

The chain is built from TRBV7-2 and TRBJ1-3; D is unclear. Germline assignment: CDR1 SGHTA and CDR2 FQGNSA. CDR3 size: 15 residues. V was pared by 5 bases and J by 1 base, with 12 bases between. For the CDR3, the DNA is TGTGCCAGCAGCGCTCAGGTCAAGTCTGGAAACACCATATATTTT. It encodes CASSAQVKSGNTIYF.

This rearrangement joins TRBV3-1 (or the pseudogene TRBV3-2) to TRBJ1-1, with 7 bases that match TRBD1. The V segment lost 2 bases and the J segment 3 bases; nucleotides outside the gene matches: 3. This CDR3 region has 14 residues. In germline, CDR1 is LGHDT, CDR2 YNNKEL (reference sequence). CDR3 bases: TGTGCCAGCAGCCAACAAAGGGGGCACACTGAAGCTTTCTTT. It specifies CASSQQRGHTEAFF.

The V and J genes are TRBV7-3 and TRBJ1-2; the D gene is possibly TRBD1 (6 bases). Trimming shortened V by 7 bases and J by 2 bases, and 17 bases separated the two germline ends. This CDR3 region has 15 residues. Germline values: CDR1 SGHTA, CDR2 FQGTGA. The CDR3 nucleotides are TGTGCCAGCACCTTCGACCCCGGGACAAACTATGGCTACACCTTC. Encoded protein: CASTFDPGTNYGYTF.

The chain combines TRBV6-6 with TRBJ1-5; the D is unclear. Germline CDR1 is MNHNY and CDR2 is SVGAGI (reference sequence). This CDR3 is built from 14 residues. Trimming left V 2 bases short and J 4 bases short, with 9 bases between. The CDR3 spells CASSYPPNNQPQHF. In DNA form, the CDR3 reads TGTGCCAGCAGTTACCCCCCAAATAATCAGCCCCAGCATTTT.

V usage is TRBV11-2 and J usage is TRBJ2-6; D ambiguous. The CDR3 extends over 16 amino acids. The ends were cut back, 1 base at V and 4 bases at J, with 11 bases in the middle. Germline V gene data show CDR1 as SGHAT and CDR2 as FQNNGV. CDR3 DNA: TGTGCCAGCAGCTTAGTTCGAGCCTTAGGGGCCAACGTCCTGACTTTC. Encoded protein: CASSLVRALGANVLTF.

The chain links TRBV3-1 (or the pseudogene TRBV3-2) to TRBJ1-1; D is undetermined. Germline V gives CDR1 LGHDT, CDR2 YNNKEL (reference sequence). The CDR3 contains 13 residues. V lost 2 bases and J lost 5, with 9 bases in between. The DNA for the CDR3 is TGTGCCAGCAGCCAACCGGGAGGAACTGAAGCTTTCTTT. Protein product: CASSQPGGTEAFF.

The sample holds a few counts of this clone. The genes are TRBV6-5 and TRBJ1-3; 7 nucleotides match TRBD1. J lost 4 bases, V lost 4 bases, and 7 bases had no gene match. The CDR3 sequence is 15 residues long. Per germline, CDR1 MNHEY and CDR2 SVGAGI. In DNA, the CDR3 is TGTGCCAGCAGTTTCGACAGGGCCGCGGGAAACACCATATATTTT. Its translation: CASSFDRAAGNTIYF.

This sequence joins TRBV14 and TRBJ2-5; D unclear. Germline-derived CDR1 and CDR2 are SGHDN and FVKESK. CDR3 length equals 13 residues. V lost 4 bases and J 4 bases, leaving 10 bases between the germline ends. As DNA, the CDR3 is TGTGCCAGCAGCCTTTTTCGAGGAGAGACCCAGTACTTC. It codes for CASSLFRGETQYF.

The chain joins TRBV6-4 to TRBJ1-2; D is unresolved. Germline lookup yields CDR1 MRHNA and CDR2 SNTAGT. Between the trimmed V and J ends, which lost 0 bases and 5 bases, there was a span of 4 bases. The CDR3 runs to 12 residues. CDR3 residues: CASSDSGYGYTF. The CDR3 DNA is TGTGCCAGCAGTGACTCCGGGTATGGCTACACCTTC.